Shown below are 23 T cell receptor beta chains from a single sample sequenced in a study of OX40 agonist ivuxolimab in advanced cancers. TCRdb's copy holds only in-frame clones and misses some; the assay was immunoSEQ multiplex PCR. The data contain under 70,000 clones, about nine tenths of them singletons. This specimen was CD4+ or CD8+ T cells sorted from blood, taken in a trial of the OX40 agonist ivuxolimab. The source is an adult with an advanced solid tumor such as melanoma, head and neck, liver or kidney cancer.

This chain joins TRBV30 and TRBJ1-3; possible D gene TRBD1, 5 bases. The CDR3 sequence is 14 residues long. Trimming took 4 bases from V and 0 from J, leaving 10 bases between them. Germline-derived CDR1 and CDR2 are GTSNPN and SVGIG (reference sequence). The CDR3 DNA reads as TGTGCCTGGAAGTGGGGGTACTCTGGAAACACCATATATTTT. Its translation is CAWKWGYSGNTIYF.

The chain couples TRBV18 to TRBJ2-3; weak D call: TRBD2 (5 bases). The CDR3 consists of 13 residues. Trimming pared 3 bases from V and 4 bases from J, leaving 8 bases between. Germline V lookup: CDR1 KGHSH, CDR2 LQKENI. CDR3 sequence reads: CASSPGSPDTQYF. The CDR3 region has the DNA TGTGCCAGCTCACCGGGGAGCCCAGATACGCAGTATTTT. The full variable domain, in which reference TRBV18 and TRBJ2-3 provide the parts outside the CDR3, is NAGVMQNPRHLVRRRGQEARLRCSPMKGHSHVYWYRQLPEEGLKFMVYLQKENIIDESGMPKERFSAEFPKEGPSILRIQQVVRGDSAAYFCASSPGSPDTQYFGPGTRLTVL.

V is TRBV7-9 and J is TRBJ1-1; the D is unclear. This CDR3 spans 13 amino acids. In germline, CDR1 is SEHNR, CDR2 FQNEAQ (reference sequence). The CDR3 sequence: CAGVAGVDTEAFF. CDR3 bases: TGTGCGGGAGTCGCGGGAGTTGACACTGAAGCTTTCTTT.

The chain carries TRBV5-4 and TRBJ2-7; D perhaps matches TRBD1 (6 bases). The CDR3 runs to 13 residues. The V gene's germline CDR1 is SGHNT and CDR2 YYREEE (reference sequence). The V end was cut by 2 bases, the J end by 1 base, with 7 bases between. In DNA, the CDR3 is TGTGCCAGCAGCTTCGGACAGTCCTACGAGCAGTACTTC. Residues: CASSFGQSYEQYF.

This rearrangement joins TRBV5-1 to TRBJ1-1; unclear D gene. The V end lost 0 bases, the J end lost 4 bases, and 7 bases lay between the germline ends. The germline V gene encodes CDR1 SGHRS and CDR2 YFSETQ. The CDR3 consists of 13 residues. The CDR3 is CASSLGGPTEAFF. The DNA of the CDR3 is TGCGCCAGCAGCTTGGGGGGTCCCACTGAAGCTTTCTTT.

The gene calls are TRBV9 and TRBJ2-2; 7 nucleotides agree with TRBD2. Germline lookup yields CDR1 SGDLS and CDR2 YYNGEE. This CDR3 spans 14 amino acids. Trimming cost V 4 bases and J 6 bases; bases outside gene matches: 6. CDR3 coding DNA: TGTGCCAGCAGCCCCCGGACTAGTGCCGGGGAGCTGTTTTTT. Amino acids: CASSPRTSAGELFF.

J is TRBJ1-1 and V is TRBV5-8, with TRBD1 matching over 8 bases. There are 15 residues in the CDR3. V trimming: 4 bases; J trimming: 5 bases; junction bases outside the gene matches: 10. CDR1 is SGHTS and CDR2 is YDEGEE in the germline V gene. In DNA form, the CDR3 reads TGTGCCAGCAGCCAATACCAGGGGGCGGAAACTGAAGCTTTCTTT. It translates to CASSQYQGAETEAFF.

This chain connects TRBV19 to TRBJ2-4; perhaps TRBD2 as D (6 bases). The germline CDR1 and CDR2 sequences are LNHDA and SQIVND (reference sequence). The CDR3 totals 17 residues. V shed 3 bases and J shed 1 base, with 16 bases lying between them. In DNA form, the CDR3 reads TGTGCCAGTAGTATCAATGGGGGAGGAAGGGCCAAAAACATTCAGTACTTC. Amino acids: CASSINGGGRAKNIQYF.

The chain uses TRBV5-4 and TRBJ2-2; 11 bases align to TRBD2. CDR1 SGHNT and CDR2 YYREEE come from the germline V gene (reference sequence). The CDR3 is 19 residues long. V lost 0 bases to trimming and J lost 1 base; unmatched junction nucleotides: 8. CDR3 in amino acids: CASSLASSGRTRNTGELFF. The CDR3 DNA reads TGTGCCAGCAGCTTGGCCTCTAGCGGGAGGACTAGGAACACCGGGGAGCTGTTTTTT.

V is TRBV30 and J is TRBJ2-3, with unresolved D. The germline gives CDR1 GTSNPN, CDR2 SVGIG (reference sequence). There are 14 residues in the CDR3. V lost 5 bases, J lost 3 bases, and 15 bases lay in between. The CDR3 spells CAWSPPSATDTQYF. CDR3 coding DNA: TGTGCCTGGTCCCCCCCATCTGCGACAGATACGCAGTATTTT.

Here the CDR3 reads CASSIDVRNYGYTF. The CDR3, as DNA: TGTGCCAGTAGTATAGACGTAAGAAACTATGGCTACACCTTC. The J gene is TRBJ1-2, the V gene TRBV19; D is unresolved. Germline assignment: CDR1 LNHDA and CDR2 SQIVND (reference sequence). The V gene lost 0 bases and the J gene lost 2 bases, with 7 bases spanning the gap. The CDR3 runs 14 residues.

The chain couples TRBV7-3 to TRBJ2-2; D unclear. Germline assignment: CDR1 SGHTA and CDR2 FQGTGA. Trimming removed 4 bases from V and 6 bases from J, with 6 bases in between. The CDR3 is 12 amino acids. CDR3 nucleotides: TGTGCCAGCAGCTCCCCTTCCGGGGAGCTGTTTTTT. Translation gives CASSSPSGELFF.

The V and J genes are TRBV5-5 and TRBJ2-3; D might be TRBD1 (6 bases). CDR1 and CDR2 from the germline V gene are SGHKS and YYEKEE (reference sequence). Trimming pared 0 bases from V and 2 bases from J, leaving 13 bases between. The CDR3 runs to 16 residues. The CDR3 DNA reads TGTGCCAGCAGCTTGGGTGGTCAGGGGCCCACAGATACGCAGTATTTT. This codes for CASSLGGQGPTDTQYF.

This clone was seen a single time. The J gene is TRBJ2-1, the V gene TRBV18; perhaps TRBD1 as D (5 bases). The germline gives CDR1 KGHSH, CDR2 LQKENI. V was cut by 2 bases and J by 8 bases, with 13 bases left in between. The length of the CDR3 is 14 residues. CDR3 nucleotides: TGTGCCAGCTCACCAACCTTGACACAGGATGAGCAGTTCTTC. This translates into CASSPTLTQDEQFF.

This chain links TRBV11-2 with TRBJ2-1, with 12 bases lining up with TRBD2. The CDR3 loop spans 16 amino acids. The V gene's germline CDR1 is SGHAT and CDR2 FQNNGV. V lost 4 bases, J lost 6 bases, and 7 bases stayed unmatched. CDR3 sequence reads: CASSSSLAGGLNEQFF. The CDR3 DNA reads as TGTGCCAGCAGCTCCTCTCTAGCGGGAGGGCTCAATGAGCAGTTCTTC.

The chain employs TRBV6-5 and TRBJ2-1; 10 bases align to TRBD2. This CDR3 spans 14 amino acids. With V trimmed by 11 bases and J by 10 bases, 14 bases remained unmatched. The V gene's germline CDR1 is MNHEY and CDR2 SVGAGI. CDR3 nucleotide sequence: TGTGCCTCCCGGGTAGCGGGAGGCGTCAGCGAGCAGTTCTTC. Protein sequence: CASRVAGGVSEQFF.

The chain recombines TRBV18 with TRBJ1-1; perhaps TRBD1 as D (5 bases). V lost 2 bases to trimming and J lost 5 bases, with 15 bases between them. This CDR3 is 15 amino acids long. Germline V gene lookup returns CDR1 KGHSH and CDR2 LQKENI. CDR3 amino acids: CASSPVGVSDTEAFF. CDR3 nucleotides: TGTGCCAGCTCACCAGTAGGGGTGTCAGATACTGAAGCTTTCTTT.

The chain is built from TRBV28 and TRBJ2-7; TRBD2 aligns across 8 bases. The germline CDR1 and CDR2 sequences are MDHEN and SYDVKM. CDR3 size: 15 residues. Losses at the gene ends were 4 bases for V and 2 bases for J; bases not matched to a gene: 7. Written as DNA, the CDR3 is TGTGCCAGCAGTTCTCCGGGACTAGGAACCTACGAGCAGTACTTC. Protein: CASSSPGLGTYEQYF. The complete variable domain, with remaining parts taken from reference TRBV28 and TRBJ2-7, reads DVKVTQSSRYLVKRTGEKVFLECVQDMDHENMFWYRQDPGLGLRLIYFSYDVKMKEKGDIPEGYSVSREKKERFSLILESASTNQTSMYLCASSSPGLGTYEQYFGPGTRLTVT.

V and J are TRBV2 and TRBJ2-1; 11 positions match TRBD2. Germline-derived CDR1 and CDR2 are SNHLY and FYNNEI. This CDR3 spans 13 amino acids. Losses at the gene ends were 5 bases for V and 12 bases for J; bases not matched to a gene: 6. The CDR3 sequence: CASSTSGRGVQFF. The CDR3 DNA follows: TGTGCCAGCAGTACTAGCGGGAGAGGTGTGCAGTTCTTC.

The chain employs TRBV7-3 and TRBJ2-7; possibly TRBD2 for D (7 bases). CDR1 and CDR2 (germline): SGHTA, FQGTGA. The CDR3 spans 13 residues. V was cut by 5 bases and J by 2 bases, with 10 bases left in between. DNA of the CDR3: TGTGCCAGCAGCAGGGGGACTACCTACGAGCAGTACTTC. Protein: CASSRGTTYEQYF.

This chain joins TRBV28 and TRBJ1-3; unclear D gene. CDR3 length: 12 amino acids. With 3 bases removed from V and 15 bases from J, the gap between germline ends came to 15 bases. CDR1 MDHEN and CDR2 SYDVKM come from the germline V gene. CDR3 in DNA: TGTGCCAGCAGTTTTTCGACCGGGCCGGAATATTTT. Protein product: CASSFSTGPEYF. The variable domain in full, completed from reference TRBV28 and TRBJ1-3, reads DVKVTQSSRYLVKRTGEKVFLECVQDMDHENMFWYRQDPGLGLRLIYFSYDVKMKEKGDIPEGYSVSREKKERFSLILESASTNQTSMYLCASSFSTGPEYFGEGSWLTVV.

The rearrangement uses TRBV18 and TRBJ1-3; no clear D gene. CDR1 KGHSH and CDR2 LQKENI come from the germline V gene. Trimming shortened V by 3 bases and J by 1 base, and 13 bases separated the two germline ends. CDR3 length: 16 residues. For the CDR3, the DNA is TGTGCCAGCTCACCCGCAGGCCCCTCTTCTGGAAACACCATATATTTT. This sequence encodes CASSPAGPSSGNTIYF.

The V call is TRBV7-9, the J call TRBJ2-3, with TRBD2 as a possible D gene (6 bases). Germline-derived CDR1 and CDR2 are SEHNR and FQNEAQ (reference sequence). V lost 6 bases to trimming and J lost 6 bases, with 16 bases between them. The CDR3 extends over 14 amino acids. CDR3 in amino acids: CASSLEGMDDTQYF. The CDR3, as DNA: TGTGCCAGCAGTCTGGAGGGGATGGATGATACGCAGTATTTT.